This is a list of T cell receptor beta chains from one sample in a study of blood T cells in healthy people across ages. TCRdb reprocessed the 5' RACE reads via MiXCR and lists one record per CDR3 protein. The sample comprises 650,000 to 1,000,000 distinct CDR3 sequences, around 36% of which are singletons, and under 15% rests with the top ten. The specimen sequenced was blood. Receptors were obtained from a man aged 18-30 years in good health. Both conserved end residues are part of each CDR3. Fields, in order: D gene, V gene, J gene, clone size, CDR3 protein, CDR3 DNA. The D gene is left open where the match is weak. Clone size is stated in some rows and not others, as once, few, many or a class when expanded.

>-|TRBV20-1|TRBJ1-1|few
CRGKVQNTEAFF
TGCAGGGGAAAAGTTCAGAACACTGAAGCTTTCTTT
>-|TRBV4-2|TRBJ1-5|many
CASSVSGNQPQHF
TGTGCCAGCAGCGTAAGTGGCAATCAGCCCCAGCATTTT
>-|TRBV6-5|TRBJ1-5|-
CASSYGEAGQPQHF
TGTGCCAGCAGTTATGGAGAGGCTGGGCAGCCCCAGCATTTT
>-|TRBV20-1|TRBJ2-7|few
CSVEGDSYEQYF
TGCAGTGTAGAGGGCGACTCCTACGAGCAGTACTTC
>-|TRBV9|TRBJ2-1|many
CASSVTGTPDEQFF
TGTGCCAGCAGCGTTACCGGGACACCGGATGAGCAGTTCTTC
>TRBD1|TRBV12-3/TRBV12-4|TRBJ2-1|few
CASSSGTGVHNEQFF
TGTGCCAGCAGTTCCGGGACAGGGGTCCACAATGAGCAGTTCTTC
>-|TRBV10-3|TRBJ1-3|few
CAIIADGARNTIYF
TGTGCCATCATTGCGGACGGGGCGCGAAACACCATATATTTT
>-|TRBV2|TRBJ2-3|-
CASTPTDTQYF
TGTGCCAGCACCCCAACAGATACGCAGTATTTT
>-|TRBV27|TRBJ1-2|-
CASSLNPKAGFVYGYTF
TGTGCCAGCAGCCTAAACCCCAAGGCAGGATTCGTCTATGGCTACACCTTC
>TRBD1|TRBV4-1|TRBJ2-6|few
CASSSRTGESSGANVLTF
TGCGCCAGCAGCTCTCGGACAGGGGAAAGCTCTGGGGCCAACGTCCTGACTTTC
>TRBD1|TRBV27|TRBJ2-5|-
CASSSGQGYWETQYF
TGTGCCAGCAGTTCGGGACAGGGCTACTGGGAGACCCAGTACTTC
>-|TRBV4-2|TRBJ2-1|many
CASSQDPEPYNEQFF
TGTGCCAGCAGCCAAGACCCGGAACCTTACAATGAGCAGTTCTTC
>-|TRBV2|TRBJ2-3|many
CASSEFYGSSDTQYF
TGTGCCAGCAGTGAATTCTACGGGTCCAGTGATACGCAGTATTTT
>-|TRBV7-9|TRBJ1-5|-
CASSNGGLHSNQPQHF
TGTGCCAGCAGCAATGGGGGGCTACATAGCAATCAGCCCCAGCATTTT
>-|TRBV10-3|TRBJ2-1|-
CAISQGEGSDNEQFF
TGTGCCATCAGTCAAGGAGAAGGCTCCGACAATGAGCAGTTCTTC
>-|TRBV9|TRBJ2-1|few
CASSGDWGRTINEQFF
TGTGCCAGCAGCGGGGACTGGGGCCGGACGATCAATGAGCAGTTCTTC
>-|TRBV4-3|TRBJ1-1|-
CASSQTGVGMNTEAFF
TGCGCCAGCAGCCAAACGGGGGTTGGGATGAACACTGAAGCTTTCTTT
>TRBD1|TRBV7-3|TRBJ1-1|-
CASSQGPRDRNTEAFF
TGTGCCAGCAGCCAAGGGCCCCGGGACAGAAACACTGAAGCTTTCTTT
>-|TRBV20-1|TRBJ1-3|-
CSARDKGAGGNTIYF
TGCAGTGCTAGAGATAAAGGGGCAGGTGGAAACACCATATATTTT
>-|TRBV7-2|TRBJ2-1|many
CASSFSRGSSNEQFF
TGTGCCAGCAGCTTTTCGAGGGGCTCCTCCAATGAGCAGTTCTTC
>TRBD1|TRBV3-1|TRBJ2-7|-
CASRRTDRGRSYEQYF
TGTGCCAGCAGGCGAACTGACAGGGGCCGATCCTACGAGCAGTACTTC
>TRBD1|TRBV14|TRBJ1-4|-
CAGSHLRDRDEKLFF
TGTGCCGGCAGCCACTTACGGGACAGGGATGAAAAACTGTTTTTT
>-|TRBV6-6|TRBJ2-1|-
CASSYSASEQFF
TGTGCCAGCAGTTACTCGGCCAGTGAGCAGTTCTTC
>-|TRBV7-2|TRBJ1-1|-
CASSLAARGGTTEAFF
TGTGCCAGCAGCTTAGCGGCAAGAGGGGGGACCACTGAAGCTTTCTTT
>TRBD1|TRBV27|TRBJ2-1|-
CASSYRGQGDYNEQFF
TGTGCCAGCAGTTATAGGGGACAGGGGGACTACAATGAGCAGTTCTTC
>TRBD1|TRBV4-3|TRBJ1-2|-
CASSQVPGGDYGYTF
TGCGCCAGCAGCCAAGTACCAGGGGGCGACTATGGCTACACCTTC
>-|TRBV27|TRBJ2-3|few
CASSLRVRTDTQYF
TGTGCCAGCAGTTTAAGAGTCCGGACCGATACGCAGTATTTT
>-|TRBV6-2/TRBV6-3|TRBJ2-3|-
CASKGPSTGTQYF
TGTGCCAGCAAGGGCCCTAGCACAGGTACGCAGTATTTT
>-|TRBV29-1|TRBJ2-5|-
CSGRGGGGTQETQYF
TGCAGCGGCCGAGGCGGAGGGGGTACACAAGAGACCCAGTACTTC
>-|TRBV28|TRBJ2-5|many
CASSFDTGVAQPQETQYF
TGTGCCAGCAGCTTCGATACGGGCGTGGCACAACCGCAAGAGACCCAGTACTTC
>-|TRBV10-3|TRBJ2-1|-
CAIMEGGGGETQFF
TGTGCCATCATGGAAGGAGGGGGCGGCGAGACCCAGTTCTTC
>TRBD1|TRBV4-2|TRBJ1-1|-
CASSQDWTGTQDGTEAFF
TGTGCCAGCAGCCAAGATTGGACAGGGACCCAAGACGGCACTGAAGCTTTCTTT
>TRBD2|TRBV6-2/TRBV6-3|TRBJ2-2|few
CASSSLAGLEELFF
TGTGCCAGCAGTTCACTAGCGGGGTTGGAGGAGCTGTTTTTT
>-|TRBV6-2/TRBV6-3|TRBJ2-6|-
CASSYGGGSGANVLTF
TGTGCCAGCAGTTACGGTGGGGGCTCTGGGGCCAACGTCCTGACTTTC
>-|TRBV4-1|TRBJ1-5|once
CASSQVMQASNQPQHF
TGCGCCAGCAGCCAAGTCATGCAGGCTAGCAATCAGCCCCAGCATTTT
>TRBD2|TRBV30|TRBJ2-3|many
CACTTTRTSGSFTDTQYF
TGTGCCTGCACCACAACCCGGACTAGCGGGAGCTTCACAGATACGCAGTATTTT
>-|TRBV14|TRBJ2-3|few
CASSQEGLQGDYTDTQYF
TGTGCCAGCAGCCAAGAAGGGTTGCAGGGGGACTACACAGATACGCAGTATTTT
>-|TRBV6-1|TRBJ1-2|-
CASSEPHDLIYGYTF
TGTGCCAGCAGTGAACCCCACGACCTCATCTATGGCTACACCTTC
>TRBD2|TRBV7-3|TRBJ2-1|-
CASSLTIPSGGANEQFF
TGTGCCAGCAGCTTAACGATCCCCAGCGGGGGGGCGAACGAGCAGTTCTTC
>-|TRBV3-1|TRBJ2-5|-
CASHTSERETQYF
TGTGCCAGCCATACTAGTGAACGGGAGACCCAGTACTTC
>-|TRBV14|TRBJ2-7|-
CASNSRRNYNEQYF
TGTGCCAGCAACTCGAGGAGAAACTACAATGAGCAGTACTTC
>-|TRBV20-1|TRBJ2-7|-
CSARDPRGAYNEQYF
TGCAGTGCTAGAGATCCCAGGGGAGCTTACAATGAGCAGTACTTC
>-|TRBV7-9|TRBJ2-7|few
CANHFRCQVQYF
TGTGCCAACCACTTCCGCTGTCAAGTCCAGTACTTC
>TRBD2|TRBV4-3|TRBJ2-1|-
CASSQALLAGQETQFF
TGCGCCAGCAGCCAAGCCCTACTAGCGGGCCAAGAGACCCAGTTCTTC
>TRBD1|TRBV11-1|TRBJ1-6|-
CASSSNRGSGSPLHF
TGTGCCAGCAGCTCCAACAGGGGATCTGGCTCACCCCTCCACTTT
>-|TRBV29-1|TRBJ1-1|few
CSVDYGIDREAFF
TGCAGCGTTGATTATGGCATAGACCGTGAAGCTTTCTTT
>-|TRBV5-5|TRBJ2-3|-
CASSLGASIVTDTQYF
TGTGCCAGCAGCTTGGGCGCTTCTATAGTCACAGATACGCAGTATTTT
>-|TRBV12-3/TRBV12-4|TRBJ1-1|-
CASSQGKLERTEAFF
TGTGCCAGCAGCCAAGGTAAATTAGAGAGGACTGAAGCTTTCTTT
>TRBD1|TRBV28|TRBJ2-1|few
CASRSDRGPFNEQFF
TGTGCCAGCAGATCGGACAGGGGGCCTTTCAATGAGCAGTTCTTC
>-|TRBV6-5|TRBJ1-2|few
CASSPSGGAPFYGYTF
TGTGCCAGCAGTCCCAGCGGGGGAGCCCCGTTCTATGGCTACACCTTC
>-|TRBV20-1|TRBJ1-6|-
CSARTGYYNSPLHF
TGCAGTGCTAGGACAGGTTACTATAATTCACCCCTCCACTTT
>-|TRBV7-2|TRBJ2-5|few
CASSVVGTETQYF
TGTGCCAGCAGCGTAGTAGGGACGGAGACCCAGTACTTC
>-|TRBV14|TRBJ1-6|many
CASSQDLSGGEFIYNSPLHF
TGTGCCAGCAGCCAAGATCTGAGCGGGGGAGAGTTCATCTATAATTCACCCCTCCACTTT
>-|TRBV20-1|TRBJ1-1|-
CSGRGGSGASEAFF
TGCTCCGGAAGAGGGGGGTCGGGGGCCTCTGAAGCTTTCTTT
>-|TRBV12-3/TRBV12-4|TRBJ2-7|-
CASAIVSSYEQYF
TGTGCCAGCGCCATAGTCAGCTCCTACGAGCAGTACTTC
>-|TRBV12-3/TRBV12-4|TRBJ2-3|many
CASSSTGASTDTQYF
TGTGCCAGCAGTTCTACCGGGGCAAGCACAGATACGCAGTATTTT
>-|TRBV20-1|TRBJ1-1|-
CSARKQGSEAFF
TGCAGTGCTAGAAAACAGGGATCTGAAGCTTTCTTT
>TRBD1|TRBV4-3|TRBJ1-2|few
CASSQDRTTGGNYGYTF
TGCGCCAGCAGCCAAGATCGGACGACAGGGGGCAACTATGGCTACACCTTC